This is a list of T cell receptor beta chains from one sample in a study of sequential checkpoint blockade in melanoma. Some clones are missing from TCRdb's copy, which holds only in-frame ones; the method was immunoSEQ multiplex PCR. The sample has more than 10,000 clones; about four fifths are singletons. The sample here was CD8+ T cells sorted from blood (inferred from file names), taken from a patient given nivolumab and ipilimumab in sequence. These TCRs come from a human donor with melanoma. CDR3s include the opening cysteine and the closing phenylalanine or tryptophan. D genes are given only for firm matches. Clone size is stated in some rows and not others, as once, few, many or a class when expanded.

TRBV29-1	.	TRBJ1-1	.	TGCAGCGTCGCAACTAACCAGGGTGTGAACACTGAAGCTTTCTTT	CSVATNQGVNTEAFF
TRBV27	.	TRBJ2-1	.	TGTGCCAGCAGTTTAGTCCAGCCGACTAACAATGAGCAGTTCTTC	CASSLVQPTNNEQFF
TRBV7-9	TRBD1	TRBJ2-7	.	TGTGCCAGCGGCCCGGTGACAGGGGACTACGAGCAGTACTTC	CASGPVTGDYEQYF
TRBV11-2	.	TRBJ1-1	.	TGTGCCAGCAGCTTAGGACAGAGCTGGAACACTGAAGCTTTCTTT	CASSLGQSWNTEAFF
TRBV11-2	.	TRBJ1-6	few	TGTGCCAGCAGCTTAGACACCGACAGCTATAATTCACCCCTCCACTTT	CASSLDTDSYNSPLHF
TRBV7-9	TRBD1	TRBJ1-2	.	TGTGCCAGCAGCTCAGTTACAGGGGGAGCCTATGGCTACACCTTC	CASSSVTGGAYGYTF
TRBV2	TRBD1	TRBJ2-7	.	TGTGCCAGCAGTGCGTCCCGGGACAGGGGCCATAGCTCCTACGAGCAGTACTTC	CASSASRDRGHSSYEQYF
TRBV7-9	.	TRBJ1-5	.	TGTGCCAGCAGCTCAACAGGGATCCAGCCCCAGCATTTT	CASSSTGIQPQHF
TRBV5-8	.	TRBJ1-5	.	TGTGCCAGCAGCTGGCAGGTGAATCAGCCCCAGCATTTT	CASSWQVNQPQHF
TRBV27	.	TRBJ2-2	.	TGTGCCAGCACGGTGGGCGACACCGGGGAGCTGTTTTTT	CASTVGDTGELFF
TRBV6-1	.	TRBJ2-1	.	TGTGCCAGCAGTGAAGTCGGGCAGGGTAGCCCCTACAATGAGCAGTTCTTC	CASSEVGQGSPYNEQFF
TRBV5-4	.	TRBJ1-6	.	TGTGCCAGCAGCCAGGGAACAGCAGTTAATTCACCCCTCCACTTT	CASSQGTAVNSPLHF
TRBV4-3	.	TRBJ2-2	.	TGCGCCAGCAGCCAAGGTGCAGCGTCGGGCACCGGGGAGCTGTTTTTT	CASSQGAASGTGELFF
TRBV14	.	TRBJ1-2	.	TGTGCCAGCAGCCAAGTTATGGGAGAGGACTATGGCTACACCTTC	CASSQVMGEDYGYTF
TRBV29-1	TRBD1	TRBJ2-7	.	TGCAGCGTTGAAGCCCCGGGACAGGGTCCGGGGCAGTACTTC	CSVEAPGQGPGQYF
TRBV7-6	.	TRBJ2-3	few	TGTGCCAGCAGCGCGCGGGGGCCCTCATACGATACGCAGTATTTT	CASSARGPSYDTQYF
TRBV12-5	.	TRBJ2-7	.	TGTGCTAGTGGTTTCGACACCTACGAGCAGTACTTC	CASGFDTYEQYF
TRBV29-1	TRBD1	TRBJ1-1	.	TGCAGCGCCCCGGGACAGGACCTAATGAACACTGAAGCTTTCTTT	CSAPGQDLMNTEAFF
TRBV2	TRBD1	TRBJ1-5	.	TGTGCCACCCGCGGGGACAGGGACCAGCCCCAGCATTTT	CATRGDRDQPQHF
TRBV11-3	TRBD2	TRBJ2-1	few	TGTGCCAGCAGCCAGGGACTAGCGGGGGGGCCGACCTACAATGAGCAGTTCTTC	CASSQGLAGGPTYNEQFF
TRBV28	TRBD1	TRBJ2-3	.	TGTGCCAGCACAGGACAGGGGGCAGATACGCAGTATTTT	CASTGQGADTQYF
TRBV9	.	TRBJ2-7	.	TGTGCCAGCAGCGTAGGGGACTTTCCGAGCTCCTACGAGCAGTACTTC	CASSVGDFPSSYEQYF
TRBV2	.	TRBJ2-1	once	TGTGCCAGCAGTGTTACCAGGGTCCCCGACAATGAGCAGTTCTTC	CASSVTRVPDNEQFF
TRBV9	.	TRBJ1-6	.	TGTGCCAGCAGCGGGGGACATCCGCCTGGGTCCCTCCACTTT	CASSGGHPPGSLHF
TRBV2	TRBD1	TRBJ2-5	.	TGTGCCAGCAGGCGGGGACAGGGGAGTAGGCAAGAGACCCAGTACTTC	CASRRGQGSRQETQYF
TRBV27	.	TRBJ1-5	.	TGTGCCAGCAGTTTTTCCCAAAATCAGCCCCAGCATTTT	CASSFSQNQPQHF
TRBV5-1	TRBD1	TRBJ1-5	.	TGCGCCAGCAGCCTGGGCGCCTTCCCCGACAGGGAAGGCAATCAGCCCCAGCATTTT	CASSLGAFPDREGNQPQHF
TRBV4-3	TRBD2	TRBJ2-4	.	TGCGCCAGCAGCCAAGATTGGGGGGGAGGCAAAAACATTCAGTACTTC	CASSQDWGGGKNIQYF
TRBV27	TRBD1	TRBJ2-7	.	TGTGCCAGCAGTTCGGGACAGTGGGAACGGGGGCAGTACTTC	CASSSGQWERGQYF
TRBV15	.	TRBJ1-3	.	TGTGCCACCAGCAGAGATTACTCTGGAAACACCATATATTTT	CATSRDYSGNTIYF
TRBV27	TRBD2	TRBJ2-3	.	TGTGCCAGCAGCTCGGCGGGGGGGCGTAGAAGAGATACGCAGTATTTT	CASSSAGGRRRDTQYF
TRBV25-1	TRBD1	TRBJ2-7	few	TGTGCCAGCAGTAACCGGGACAGGGGTGTCTACGAGCAGTACTTC	CASSNRDRGVYEQYF
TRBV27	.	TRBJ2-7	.	TGTGCCAGCAGTCCCCGGGGACTCCTCCCGACCTACGAGCAGTACTTC	CASSPRGLLPTYEQYF
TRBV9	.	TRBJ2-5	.	TGTGCCAGCACGGCGGGGGGACAGATTAAAGAGACCCAGTACTTC	CASTAGGQIKETQYF
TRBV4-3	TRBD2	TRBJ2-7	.	TGCGCCAGCAGCCAATTACTAGCGGGAGATGTCTACGAGCAGTACTTC	CASSQLLAGDVYEQYF
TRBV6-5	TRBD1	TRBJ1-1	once	TGTGCCAGCAGTTACTTCCAGGGGGTGAACACTGAAGCTTTCTTT	CASSYFQGVNTEAFF
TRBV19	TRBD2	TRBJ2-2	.	TGTGCCAGTAGTACGCCTACAGGACTAGCGGGGATGAACACCGGGGAGCTGTTTTTT	CASSTPTGLAGMNTGELFF
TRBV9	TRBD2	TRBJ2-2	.	TGTGCCAGCAGCGCCCGCGCGGGAGTCACCGGGGAGCTGTTTTTT	CASSARAGVTGELFF
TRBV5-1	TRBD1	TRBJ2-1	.	TGCGCCAGCAGTACGGGACAGGGGGACAATGAGCAGTTCTTC	CASSTGQGDNEQFF
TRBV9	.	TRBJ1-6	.	TGTGCCAGCAGCCCCAGGGGACAAAACAATTCACCCCTCCACTTT	CASSPRGQNNSPLHF
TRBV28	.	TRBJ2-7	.	TGTGCCAGCAGGACATTATGGGCAGGGGAGAGCTACGAGCAGTACTTC	CASRTLWAGESYEQYF
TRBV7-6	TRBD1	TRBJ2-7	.	TGTGCCAGCAGCTCGACAGGGGACGGCTCCTACGAGCAGTACTTC	CASSSTGDGSYEQYF
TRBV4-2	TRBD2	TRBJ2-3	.	TGTGCCAGCAGCCGGACTGAGACTAGCGGGAGAGAAGGAGATACGCAGTATTTT	CASSRTETSGREGDTQYF
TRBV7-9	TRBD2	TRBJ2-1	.	TGTGCCAGCAGCCCTCGGGCTAGCGGGAGGTCAAGCTCCTACAATGAGCAGTTCTTC	CASSPRASGRSSSYNEQFF
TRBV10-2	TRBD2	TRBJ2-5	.	TGCGCCACCAGACTAGCGGGGGAAGAGACCCAGTACTTC	CATRLAGEETQYF
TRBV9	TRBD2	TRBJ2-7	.	TGTGCCAGCAGCGTAGAGGGACTAGCGGGAGCCTACGAGCAGTACTTC	CASSVEGLAGAYEQYF
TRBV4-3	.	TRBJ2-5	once	TGCGCCAGCAGCCAAGACTCAGGGGGACTTGAGACCCAGTACTTC	CASSQDSGGLETQYF